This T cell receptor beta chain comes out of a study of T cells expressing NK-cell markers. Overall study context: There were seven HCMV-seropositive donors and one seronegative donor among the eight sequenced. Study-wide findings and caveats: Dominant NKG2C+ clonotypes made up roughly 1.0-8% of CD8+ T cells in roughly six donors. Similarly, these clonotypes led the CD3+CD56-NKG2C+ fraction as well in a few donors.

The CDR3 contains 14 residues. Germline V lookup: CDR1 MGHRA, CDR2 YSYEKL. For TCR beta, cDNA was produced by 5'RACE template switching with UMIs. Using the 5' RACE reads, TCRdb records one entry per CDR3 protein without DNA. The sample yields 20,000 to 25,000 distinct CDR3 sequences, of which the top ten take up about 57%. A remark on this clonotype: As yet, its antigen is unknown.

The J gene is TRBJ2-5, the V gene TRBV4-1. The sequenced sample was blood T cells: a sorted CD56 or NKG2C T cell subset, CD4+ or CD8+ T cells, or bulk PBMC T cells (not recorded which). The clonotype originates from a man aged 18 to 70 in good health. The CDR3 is CASSRTGVQETQYF.